This T cell receptor beta chain stems from a study of blood T cell repertoires in COVID-19. Per the original data handling: Quantification of nucleated cells was approximated via reference gene primer amplification. Generated by immunoSEQ multiplex PCR, the TCRdb table keeps only in-frame clones and is missing some. Clone size and V and J calls were adopted from that table, with D and trimming inferred from the DNA. This table has about 75,000 clones, approximately 90% appearing once. The source is a woman aged 45-65 years with acute or convalescent COVID-19. The sequenced sample consisted of peripheral blood.

The CDR3 loop is CASSIAGGRLSYNEQFF. The CDR3 nucleotides are TGTGCCAGTAGTATAGCGGGGGGCCGGCTATCCTACAATGAGCAGTTCTTC. The V gene is TRBV19, the J gene TRBJ2-1, with TRBD2 as a possible D gene (7 bases). The V gene lost 1 base and the J gene lost 1 base, with 14 bases spanning the gap. This CDR3 has 17 amino acids. The V gene's germline CDR1 is LNHDA and CDR2 SQIVND (reference sequence).